These T cell receptor beta chains were read from a single sample in a study of shared clonotypes between healthy human individuals. This table comes from immunoSEQ multiplex PCR, and its TCRdb copy is limited to in-frame clones, with some not included. The sample shows hundreds of thousands of clones, less than 85% of them seen only once. Sequencing was carried out using memory CD4+ T cells sorted from blood. These receptors were collected from a woman aged 25 to 39 in good health. CDR3s include the opening cysteine and the closing phenylalanine or tryptophan. D genes are given only for firm matches. Clone size appears in some rows only: once, few, many, or a class for an expanded clone.

j_call d_call cdr3_length clone_size v_call cdr3_aa cdr3_nt
TRBJ2-1 - 15 few TRBV5-1 CASSLDSSSYNEQFF TGCGCCAGCAGTTTGGACTCTAGCTCCTACAATGAGCAGTTCTTC
TRBJ2-7 TRBD1 15 - TRBV5-5 CASSLSIGQGHEQYF TGTGCCAGCAGCTTATCAATCGGACAGGGACACGAGCAGTACTTC
TRBJ1-1 - 10 few TRBV20-1 CSARQVAAFF TGCAGTGCTAGACAAGTAGCGGCTTTCTTT
TRBJ2-1 - 11 once TRBV28 CASSSLPEQFF TGTGCCAGCAGTTCGCTTCCGGAGCAGTTCTTC
TRBJ1-2 - 11 - TRBV5-4 CASSLDDGYTF TGTGCCAGCAGCTTGGACGACGGCTACACCTTC
TRBJ1-4 - 16 - TRBV4-2 CASSPGGAGRVEKLFF TGTGCCAGCAGCCCCGGGGGGGCCGGTAGAGTTGAAAAACTGTTTTTT
TRBJ1-2 - 13 few TRBV9 CASSAYTGYGYTF TGTGCCAGCAGCGCCTATACAGGGTATGGCTACACCTTC
TRBJ2-1 TRBD2 15 - TRBV2 CASRLAVGSYNEQFF TGTGCCAGCAGACTAGCGGTCGGGTCCTACAATGAGCAGTTCTTC
TRBJ2-7 - 14 - TRBV27 CASRDYVTNYEQYF TGTGCCAGCAGGGACTACGTAACAAACTACGAGCAGTACTTC
TRBJ2-6 - 18 - TRBV5-1 CASSLWGREMPGANVLTF TGCGCCAGCAGCTTGTGGGGCAGGGAGATGCCTGGGGCCAACGTCCTGACTTTC
TRBJ1-3 - 15 - TRBV27 CASSRGPGSGNTIYF TGTGCCAGCAGTCGGGGCCCAGGGTCAGGAAACACCATATATTTT
TRBJ1-2 TRBD1 13 once TRBV2 CASSGTGSYGYTF TGTGCCAGCAGTGGGACAGGGAGCTATGGCTACACCTTC
TRBJ1-1 - 11 - TRBV20-1 CSAGDYTEAFF TGCAGTGCTGGGGATTACACTGAAGCTTTCTTT
TRBJ1-5 TRBD1 15 - TRBV10-3 CAISDPDRVFQPQHF TGTGCCATCAGTGACCCAGACAGGGTTTTTCAGCCCCAGCATTTT
TRBJ1-3 - 14 few TRBV19 CASSRLLSGNTIYF TGTGCCAGCAGCAGGCTGCTCTCTGGAAACACCATATATTTT
TRBJ2-1 TRBD2 13 - TRBV30 CAWMSGRAYEQFF TGTGCCTGGATGAGCGGGAGGGCCTATGAGCAGTTCTTC
TRBJ2-3 - 12 - TRBV30 CAWSRGPDTQYF TGTGCCTGGAGTAGGGGCCCAGATACGCAGTATTTT
TRBJ1-6 - 14 - TRBV11-2 CASSAWGKDSPLHF TGTGCCAGCAGCGCCTGGGGAAAGGATTCACCCCTCCACTTT
TRBJ1-4 - 16 - TRBV10-3 CAISERGLGIGEKLFF TGTGCCATCAGTGAGAGAGGTCTGGGGATCGGGGAAAAACTGTTTTTT
TRBJ1-5 - 16 - TRBV7-2 CASSFGGTVSNQPQHF TGTGCCAGCAGCTTTGGGGGGACCGTGAGCAATCAGCCCCAGCATTTT
TRBJ1-5 - 19 once TRBV7-2 CASSLGPEGTLGVEQPQHF TGTGCCAGCAGCTTAGGCCCCGAAGGGACGTTGGGGGTTGAACAGCCCCAGCATTTT
TRBJ2-3 TRBD2 14 few TRBV27 CASRLAGEADTQYF TGTGCCAGCCGACTAGCGGGAGAGGCGGATACGCAGTATTTT
TRBJ2-5 TRBD2 15 - TRBV10-2 CASRDGTSGRETQYF TGCGCCAGCAGAGACGGGACTAGCGGGAGGGAGACCCAGTACTTC
TRBJ2-2 - 15 - TRBV5-6 CASSVLGYNTGELFF TGTGCCAGCAGCGTGCTAGGATATAACACCGGGGAGCTGTTTTTT
TRBJ2-7 TRBD1 13 - TRBV6-1 CASSRQGVSEQYF TGTGCCAGCAGTCGACAGGGGGTTAGCGAGCAGTACTTC
TRBJ2-1 TRBD2 14 - TRBV5-1 CASSSGTSGMEQFF TGCGCCAGCAGCTCCGGGACTAGCGGAATGGAGCAGTTCTTC
TRBJ2-7 - 12 many TRBV9 CASSSDQAKQYF TGTGCCAGCAGCTCGGATCAGGCGAAGCAGTACTTC
TRBJ2-6 TRBD2 20 once TRBV27 CASSSRTSGRSLSGANVLTF TGTGCCAGCAGTTCCCGGACTAGCGGGAGGTCACTATCTGGGGCCAACGTCCTGACTTTC
TRBJ1-5 - 14 - TRBV28 CASRDQMSNQPQHF TGTGCCAGCAGAGATCAGATGAGCAATCAGCCCCAGCATTTT
TRBJ1-4 - 13 - TRBV7-2 CASSSWDDEKLFF TGTGCCAGCAGCTCGTGGGATGATGAAAAACTGTTTTTT
TRBJ1-5 - 15 - TRBV19 CASSMIRQSNQPQHF TGTGCCAGTAGTATGATTCGACAGAGCAATCAGCCCCAGCATTTT
TRBJ1-2 TRBD1 16 - TRBV28 CASSLQGQADNYGYTF TGTGCCAGCAGTTTGCAAGGACAGGCAGATAACTATGGCTACACCTTC
TRBJ1-4 TRBD1 13 few TRBV2 CASKRQGQEKLFF TGTGCCAGCAAGAGACAGGGTCAAGAAAAACTGTTTTTT
TRBJ1-5 - 14 - TRBV11-3 CASSLGGGNQPQHF TGTGCCAGCAGCTTGGGGGGGGGCAATCAGCCCCAGCATTTT
TRBJ2-2 - 14 - TRBV2 CASRRDSDTGELFF TGTGCCAGCAGGAGGGACTCAGACACCGGGGAGCTGTTTTTT
TRBJ1-5 - 13 - TRBV18 CASSPGNNQPQHF TGTGCCAGCTCACCAGGTAACAATCAGCCCCAGCATTTT
TRBJ2-2 - 16 - TRBV18 CASSPTGTANTGELFF TGTGCCAGCTCACCAACCGGGACGGCGAACACCGGGGAGCTGTTTTTT
TRBJ2-1 TRBD2 15 - TRBV28 CASSSSGLAFNEQFF TGTGCCAGCAGTTCCTCGGGACTAGCTTTTAATGAGCAGTTCTTC
TRBJ1-3 - 15 once TRBV5-1 CASSPEGVRRNTIYF TGCGCCAGCAGCCCCGAAGGGGTTAGAAGAAACACCATATATTTT
TRBJ2-7 - 15 - TRBV6-5 CASSPKQGLYYEQYF TGTGCCAGCAGTCCGAAACAGGGCCTCTACTACGAGCAGTACTTC
TRBJ1-3 TRBD1 15 - TRBV6-5 CAGLGQGVYGNTIYF TGTGCCGGCCTCGGACAGGGGGTATATGGAAACACCATATATTTT
TRBJ1-5 TRBD1 16 - TRBV5-6 CASSYRDRGSNQPQHF TGTGCCAGCAGCTACCGGGACAGGGGTTCAAATCAGCCCCAGCATTTT
TRBJ2-7 TRBD1 14 - TRBV4-1 CASSPQGERYEQYF TGCGCCAGCAGCCCACAGGGGGAGAGGTACGAGCAGTACTTC
TRBJ2-2 - 14 - TRBV4-2 CASSQVSGAGELFF TGTGCCAGCAGCCAAGTCTCAGGAGCCGGGGAGCTGTTTTTT
TRBJ2-3 - 16 - TRBV5-1 CASSLSQGPSTDTQYF TGCGCCAGCAGCTTATCGCAGGGCCCTAGCACAGATACGCAGTATTTT
TRBJ2-3 - 13 - TRBV6-6 CASSRLSTDTQYF TGTGCCAGCTCTAGACTCAGCACAGATACGCAGTATTTT
TRBJ1-5 - 13 - TRBV2 CASRARDGQPQHF TGTGCCAGCAGAGCCAGGGACGGCCAGCCCCAGCATTTT
TRBJ2-1 - 13 - TRBV11-2 CASSLGGSNEQFF TGTGCCAGCAGCTTAGGGGGGAGCAATGAGCAGTTCTTC
TRBJ2-7 - 15 - TRBV6-1 CASSAQGGNTYEQYF TGTGCCAGCAGTGCCCAGGGGGGGAATACCTACGAGCAGTACTTC
TRBJ1-1 - 13 few TRBV5-5 CASSLGQYTEAFF TGTGCCAGCAGCCTAGGACAGTACACTGAAGCTTTCTTT
TRBJ2-3 - 14 - TRBV7-2 CASSFPGRRDTQYF TGTGCCAGCAGCTTTCCCGGTCGGCGGGATACGCAGTATTTT
TRBJ1-1 - 13 - TRBV6-1 CASSLRVPTEAFF TGTGCCAGCAGCCTCAGGGTACCCACTGAAGCTTTCTTT
TRBJ2-1 TRBD1 15 - TRBV7-9 CASSAPLGTVNEQFF TGTGCCAGCAGCGCCCCCTTAGGGACAGTCAATGAGCAGTTCTTC